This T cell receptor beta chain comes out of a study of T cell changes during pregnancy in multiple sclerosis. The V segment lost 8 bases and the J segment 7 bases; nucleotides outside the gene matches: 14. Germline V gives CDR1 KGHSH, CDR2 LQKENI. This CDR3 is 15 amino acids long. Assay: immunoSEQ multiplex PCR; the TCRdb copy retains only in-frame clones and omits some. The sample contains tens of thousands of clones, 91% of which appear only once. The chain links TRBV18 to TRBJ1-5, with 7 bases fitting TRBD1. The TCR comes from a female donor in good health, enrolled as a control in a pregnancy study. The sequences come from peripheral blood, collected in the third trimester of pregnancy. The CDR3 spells CASTSVEGQLQPQHF. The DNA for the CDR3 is TGTGCCAGCACTTCTGTAGAGGGACAGTTGCAGCCCCAGCATTTT.